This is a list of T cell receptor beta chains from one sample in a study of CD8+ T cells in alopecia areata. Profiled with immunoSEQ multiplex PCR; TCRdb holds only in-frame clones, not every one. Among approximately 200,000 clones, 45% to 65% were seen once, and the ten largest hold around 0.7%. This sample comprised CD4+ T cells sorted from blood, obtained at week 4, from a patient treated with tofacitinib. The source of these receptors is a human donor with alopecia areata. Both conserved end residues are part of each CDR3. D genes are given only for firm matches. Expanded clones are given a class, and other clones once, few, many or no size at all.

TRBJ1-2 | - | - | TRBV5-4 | CASSPYISSYGYTF | TGTGCCAGCAGCCCGTACATCTCCTCCTATGGCTACACCTTC
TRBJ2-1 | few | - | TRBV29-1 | CSVGGRPTYNEQFF | TGCAGCGTTGGAGGCAGGCCAACCTACAATGAGCAGTTCTTC
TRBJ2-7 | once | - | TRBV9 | CASSVGGEVEQYF | TGTGCCAGCAGCGTCGGAGGAGAAGTCGAGCAGTACTTC
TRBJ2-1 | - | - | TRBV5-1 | CASSRAWTGGSHNEQFF | TGCGCCAGCAGCCGGGCCTGGACGGGTGGGTCCCACAATGAGCAGTTCTTC
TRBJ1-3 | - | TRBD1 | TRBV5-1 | CASSRGDRVFYSGNTIYF | TGCGCCAGCAGCCGTGGGGACAGGGTGTTTTACTCTGGAAACACCATATATTTT
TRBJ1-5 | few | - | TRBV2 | CASSRGNQPQHF | TGTGCCAGCTCGAGGGGCAATCAGCCCCAGCATTTT
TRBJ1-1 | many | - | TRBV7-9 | CASSFIGGRGTEAFF | TGTGCCAGCAGCTTTATCGGGGGCCGAGGGACTGAAGCTTTCTTT
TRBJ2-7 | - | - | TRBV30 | CAWSVRGTLSYEQYF | TGTGCCTGGAGTGTGAGAGGGACGCTGTCCTACGAGCAGTACTTC
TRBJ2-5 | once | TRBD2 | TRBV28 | CASSLQRGQETQYF | TGTGCCAGCAGTTTACAGCGGGGCCAAGAGACCCAGTACTTC
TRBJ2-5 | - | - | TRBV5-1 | CASSFGGTREETQYF | TGCGCCAGCAGCTTTGGCGGGACGCGTGAGGAGACCCAGTACTTC
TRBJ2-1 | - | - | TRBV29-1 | CSVIIGLHGNEQFF | TGCAGCGTCATAATCGGTCTTCATGGGAATGAGCAGTTCTTC
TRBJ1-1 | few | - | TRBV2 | CASAPGTAINTEAFF | TGTGCCAGCGCCCCCGGGACGGCCATCAACACTGAAGCTTTCTTT
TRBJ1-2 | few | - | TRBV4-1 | CASSQDVAGVFGYGYTF | TGCGCCAGCAGCCAAGATGTCGCAGGGGTCTTTGGCTATGGCTACACCTTC
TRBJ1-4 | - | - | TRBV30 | CACGTRPEKLFF | TGTGCCTGTGGGACCCGACCCGAAAAACTGTTTTTT
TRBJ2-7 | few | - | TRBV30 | CAWSPGSHEQYF | TGTGCCTGGAGTCCCGGGTCGCACGAGCAGTACTTC
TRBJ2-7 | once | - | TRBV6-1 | CASSPGLYEQYF | TGTGCCAGCAGCCCAGGTCTTTACGAGCAGTACTTC
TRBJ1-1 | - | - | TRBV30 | CAWSVDLALRDTEAFF | TGTGCCTGGAGTGTTGATCTTGCCCTACGAGACACTGAAGCTTTCTTT
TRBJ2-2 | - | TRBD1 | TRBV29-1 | CSVVGRGGQGAGELFF | TGCAGCGTTGTGGGGCGAGGCGGACAGGGAGCCGGGGAGCTGTTTTTT
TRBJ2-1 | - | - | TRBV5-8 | CASSLGQGSANEQFF | TGTGCCAGCAGCTTAGGGCAGGGGTCGGCCAATGAGCAGTTCTTC
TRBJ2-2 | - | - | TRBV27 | CASSLRAGQLPGTGELFF | TGTGCCAGCAGTTTAAGGGCGGGCCAACTCCCGGGGACCGGGGAGCTGTTTTTT
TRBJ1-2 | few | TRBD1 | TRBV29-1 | CSVEVRGQGSYGYTF | TGCAGCGTTGAAGTACGGGGACAGGGAAGCTATGGCTACACCTTC
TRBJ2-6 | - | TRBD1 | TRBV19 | CASSDDRVVGANVLTF | TGTGCCAGTTCTGACGACAGGGTGGTCGGGGCCAACGTCCTGACTTTC
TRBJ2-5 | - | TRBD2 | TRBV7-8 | CASSTQSLGGKTQYF | TGTGCCAGCAGCACCCAGTCGTTGGGGGGGAAGACCCAGTACTTC
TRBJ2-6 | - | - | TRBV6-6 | CASRHRGSGANVLTF | TGTGCCAGCAGACATAGGGGATCTGGGGCCAACGTCCTGACTTTC
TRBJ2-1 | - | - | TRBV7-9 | CASSATGPPSNEQFF | TGTGCCAGCAGCGCAACGGGCCCCCCGTCCAATGAGCAGTTCTTC
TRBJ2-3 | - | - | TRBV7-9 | CASSRGTSTDTQYF | TGTGCCAGCAGCCGAGGGACTAGCACAGATACGCAGTATTTT
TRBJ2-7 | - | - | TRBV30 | CAWGTSSSYEQYF | TGTGCCTGGGGGACCTCGAGCTCCTACGAGCAGTACTTC
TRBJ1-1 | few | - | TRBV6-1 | CASSVERYTEAFF | TGTGCCAGCAGTGTGGAAAGGTACACTGAAGCTTTCTTT
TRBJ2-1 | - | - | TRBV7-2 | CASSAGLESYNEQFF | TGTGCCAGCAGCGCGGGACTGGAGTCCTACAATGAGCAGTTCTTC
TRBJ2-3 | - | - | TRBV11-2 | CASSSLRQRGTDTQYF | TGTGCCAGCAGCTCACTCCGGCAAAGGGGAACAGATACGCAGTATTTT
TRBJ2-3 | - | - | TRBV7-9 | CASSYSGDTQYF | TGTGCCAGCAGCTATAGCGGAGATACGCAGTATTTT
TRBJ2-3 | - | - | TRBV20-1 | CSGAVTDTQYF | TGCAGTGGGGCAGTCACAGATACGCAGTATTTT
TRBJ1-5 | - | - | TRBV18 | CASSPGIEGNQPQHF | TGTGCCAGCTCACCTGGGATCGAGGGGAATCAGCCCCAGCATTTT
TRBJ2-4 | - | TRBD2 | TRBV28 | CASSSTSGRGFLAKNIQYF | TGTGCCAGCAGTTCGACCAGCGGGAGGGGGTTTTTAGCCAAAAACATTCAGTACTTC
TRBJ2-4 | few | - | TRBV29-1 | CSVELKNIQYF | TGCAGCGTTGAGCTCAAAAACATTCAGTACTTC
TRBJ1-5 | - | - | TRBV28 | CASRASSPSNQPQHF | TGTGCCAGCAGAGCATCGAGTCCGAGCAATCAGCCCCAGCATTTT
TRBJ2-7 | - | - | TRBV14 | CASSQMGEQYF | TGTGCCAGCAGCCAAATGGGCGAGCAGTACTTC
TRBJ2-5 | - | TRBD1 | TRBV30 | CAWTHRGAETQYF | TGTGCCTGGACCCACAGGGGGGCCGAGACCCAGTACTTC
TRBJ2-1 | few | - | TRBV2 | CASSPLTGSYNEQFF | TGTGCCAGCAGCCCTCTTACTGGCTCCTACAATGAGCAGTTCTTC
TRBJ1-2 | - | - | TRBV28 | CASSLRLNAGYTF | TGTGCCAGCAGTTTACGGCTTAATGCTGGCTACACCTTC
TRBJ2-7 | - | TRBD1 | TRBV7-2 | CASSSRPGQGTYEQYF | TGTGCCAGCAGCTCCAGACCGGGACAGGGCACCTACGAGCAGTACTTC
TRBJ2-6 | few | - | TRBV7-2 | CASSPSHRVSGANVLTF | TGTGCCAGCAGCCCTTCTCACAGGGTGTCTGGGGCCAACGTCCTGACTTTC
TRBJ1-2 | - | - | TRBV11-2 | CASSLVAGTYGYTF | TGTGCCAGCAGCTTAGTCGCAGGGACCTATGGCTACACCTTC
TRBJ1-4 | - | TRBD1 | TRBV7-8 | CASSQGQGRTNEKLFF | TGTGCCAGCAGCCAAGGACAGGGGCGGACTAATGAAAAACTGTTTTTT
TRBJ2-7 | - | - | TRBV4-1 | CASSQAGRLVSYEQYF | TGCGCCAGCAGCCAAGCTGGGAGACTAGTCTCCTACGAGCAGTACTTC
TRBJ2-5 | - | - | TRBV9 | CASSVDRTTQETQYF | TGTGCCAGCAGCGTAGACAGGACAACTCAAGAGACCCAGTACTTC
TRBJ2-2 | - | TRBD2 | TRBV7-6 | CASSLAPLAGNTGELFF | TGTGCCAGCAGCTTAGCCCCTCTAGCGGGGAACACCGGGGAGCTGTTTTTT
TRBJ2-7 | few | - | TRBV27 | CASSLYGGPYYEQYF | TGTGCCAGCAGTTTATACGGGGGCCCTTACTACGAGCAGTACTTC
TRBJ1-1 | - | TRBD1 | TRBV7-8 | CASSLASGQGVTEAFF | TGTGCCAGCAGCTTAGCGTCCGGACAGGGGGTTACTGAAGCTTTCTTT
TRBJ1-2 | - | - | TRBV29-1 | CSVEDQRQSRGYTF | TGCAGCGTTGAAGATCAGAGGCAGTCCAGGGGCTACACCTTC
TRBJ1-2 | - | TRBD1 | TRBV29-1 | CSVAGTGVYGYTF | TGCAGCGTCGCCGGGACAGGCGTTTATGGCTACACCTTC
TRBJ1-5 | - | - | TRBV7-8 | CASSPVGGLQPQHF | TGTGCCAGCAGCCCAGTGGGGGGCCTACAGCCCCAGCATTTT
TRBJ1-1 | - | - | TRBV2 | CASSQTMNTEAFF | TGTGCCAGCAGTCAGACCATGAACACTGAAGCTTTCTTT
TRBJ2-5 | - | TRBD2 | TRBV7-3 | CASSLTSGTSTQYF | TGTGCCAGCAGCCTTACTAGCGGAACCTCCACCCAGTACTTC
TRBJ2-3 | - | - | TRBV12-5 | CASGSTGDTQYF | TGTGCTAGTGGTTCAACGGGAGATACGCAGTATTTT
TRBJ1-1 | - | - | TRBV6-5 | CASSYSRVNTEAFF | TGTGCCAGCAGTTACTCGAGAGTGAACACTGAAGCTTTCTTT
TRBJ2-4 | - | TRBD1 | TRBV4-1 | CASSRSPFSTGKIKNIQYF | TGCGCCAGCAGCCGATCCCCATTTTCGACAGGGAAGATTAAAAACATTCAGTACTTC